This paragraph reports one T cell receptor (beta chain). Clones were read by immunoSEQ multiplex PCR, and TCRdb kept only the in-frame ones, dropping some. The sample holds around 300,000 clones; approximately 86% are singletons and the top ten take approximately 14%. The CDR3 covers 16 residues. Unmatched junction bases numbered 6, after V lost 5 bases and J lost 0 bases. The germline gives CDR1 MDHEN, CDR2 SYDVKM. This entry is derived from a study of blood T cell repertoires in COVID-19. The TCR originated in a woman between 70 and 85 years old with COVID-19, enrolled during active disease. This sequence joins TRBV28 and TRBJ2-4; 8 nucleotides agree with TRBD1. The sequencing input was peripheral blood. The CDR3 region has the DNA TGTGCCAGCAGTGAGGGACAGGTTCTAGCCAAAAACATTCAGTACTTC. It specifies CASSEGQVLAKNIQYF. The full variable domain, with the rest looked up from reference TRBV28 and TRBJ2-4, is DVKVTQSSRYLVKRTGEKVFLECVQDMDHENMFWYRQDPGLGLRLIYFSYDVKMKEKGDIPEGYSVSREKKERFSLILESASTNQTSMYLCASSEGQVLAKNIQYFGAGTRLSVL.